Each of the 3 T cell receptor beta chains below was sequenced from the same sample in a study of blood T cell repertoires in COVID-19 (TCRdb year 2020). The library was made by the immunoSEQ multiplex PCR assay. Here the immuneACCESS table is served through TCRdb, limited to in-frame sequences with V and J called. Missing clones are a known gap in these copies; in checked studies unresolved V genes cover under half, and the rest lacks a known reason. In this sample the table shows 200,000 or so clones, almost 80% of which occur a single time. 17% of the sample is held by the ten biggest clonotypes. The sample was peripheral blood. These receptors all stem from a man aged 55 to 70 with active or convalescent COVID-19.

The V and J genes are TRBV5-4 and TRBJ1-4, with D perhaps TRBD1 (5 bases). There are 12 residues in the CDR3. Germline V gene sequence: CDR1 SGHNT, CDR2 YYREEE (reference sequence). V lost 7 bases, J lost 5 bases, and 9 bases lay in between. CDR3 protein: CASHRQNEKLFF. CDR3 sequence (DNA): TGTGCCAGCCACAGACAGAATGAAAAACTGTTTTTT.

The J gene is TRBJ1-4, the V gene TRBV5-6; TRBD1 aligns across 7 bases. The V gene's germline CDR1 is SGHDT and CDR2 YYEEEE. The CDR3 contains 15 residues. V lost 4 bases, J lost 0 bases, and 3 bases stayed unmatched. As DNA, the CDR3 is TGTGCCAGCAGCCCCAGGGGGGCAACTAATGAAAAACTGTTTTTT. Amino acids: CASSPRGATNEKLFF.

The genes are TRBV28 and TRBJ2-5; 11 positions match TRBD2. Trimming cost V 4 bases and J 2 bases; bases outside gene matches: 3. CDR1 is MDHEN and CDR2 is SYDVKM in the germline V gene. The CDR3 is made up of 15 amino acids. CDR3 coding DNA: TGTGCCAGCAGTTCTCTAGCGGGAGGTCAAGAGACCCAGTACTTC. As protein: CASSSLAGGQETQYF.